This TCR beta chain derives from a study of human T cells and chemical hapten exposure. Study in general: Upper-back patch tests with 0.01% DPC were read at 6 days.

Time point indicated: pre-sensitization, week 0. Treatment of the sample: therapeutic diphenylcyclopropenone sensitization with weekly scalp DPC. The CDR3 has 14 amino acids. Between the trimmed V and J ends, which lost 3 bases and 1 base, there was a span of 10 bases. Germline-derived CDR1 and CDR2 are LGHDT and YNNKEL (reference sequence). Study conclusions and caveats: After DPC sensitization, TCRs above 1 in 1000 frequency showed no change. Versus controls, expanded TCRs had significantly more large CDR3 similarity clusters.

This clonotype was seen many times. As yet, its antigen is unknown. TCRdb re-analysed the RACE reads in MiXCR, keeping a single row per CDR3 protein. The data show about 300,000 distinct CDR3 sequences, with approximately 5.8% seen just once and about 8.2% held by the top ten. This receptor was identified in a woman younger than 30 with alopecia areata. Some clones in this sample may be carry-over from other donors' samples. Sample: whole blood, taken in connection with sensitization to the hapten diphenylcyclopropenone (DPC). The gene calls are TRBV3-1 and TRBJ2-7; D is perhaps TRBD2 (6 bases). In DNA, the CDR3 is TGTGCCAGCAGCCACCGCGCGGGGTCCTACGAGCAGTACTTC. This encodes CASSHRAGSYEQYF.